This TCR beta chain came from a study of T cells after yellow fever vaccination. Findings of the study overall: In FACS-sorted repertoires, abundant clonotypes from the bulk population could appear as contaminants. Subsequent to the booster, the majority of primary-vaccination clones reappeared (roughly 96% CD4, 70% to 90% CD8).

The CDR3 extends over 15 amino acids. V lost 6 bases and J lost 2, with 17 bases in between. CDR1 and CDR2 from the germline V gene are MNHNS and SASEGT. One entry per CDR3 protein results from TCRdb running MiXCR on the 5' RACE reads. This sample has approximately 340,000 distinct CDR3 sequences, with roughly 9.4% found just once. This clonotype was counted many times. Its antigen is currently unknown. This rearrangement joins TRBV6-1 to TRBJ2-7; perhaps TRBD2 as D (6 bases). The TCR sequence derives from a man aged 18 to 29 who received the YFV17D yellow fever vaccine. The sequenced sample was PBMCs, obtained on the day of the first yellow fever vaccination. The CDR3 DNA reads as TGTGCCAGCAGGGGGGGAGCCAATCCGACCTACGAGCAGTACTTC. This gives the protein CASRGGANPTYEQYF.